The next 9 T cell receptor beta chains were all read from a single sample in a study of identical twins. TCRdb called the 5' RACE reads again in MiXCR, with one record for every CDR3 protein. Of about 890,000 distinct CDR3 sequences in the sample, roughly 12% were seen once. Separately, the same data were catalogued under a study of yellow fever vaccine responses in identical twins.

The sample consisted of PBMCs. These receptor sequences come from a woman aged 18 to 35 in good health.

CDR3: CASSLIASSRPPSYEQYF. CDR3 nucleotide sequence: TGTGCCAGCAGCTTGATCGCTAGCTCCCGACCGCCTTCCTACGAGCAGTACTTC. The chain recombines TRBV5-5 with TRBJ2-7; the D gene is possibly TRBD2 (5 bases). This CDR3 has 18 residues. From germline, CDR1 is SGHKS and CDR2 YYEKEE (reference sequence). V lost 1 base and J 1 base, leaving 21 bases between the germline ends. The whole variable domain, remainder taken from reference TRBV5-5 and TRBJ2-7, is DAGVTQSPTHLIKTRGQQVTLRCSPISGHKSVSWYQQVLGQGPQFIFQYYEKEERGRGNFPDRFSARQFPNYSSELNVNALLLGDSALYLCASSLIASSRPPSYEQYFGPGTRLTVT.

In its sample, this clonotype was seen many times. This chain links TRBV28 with TRBJ1-1, with D possibly matching TRBD1 (5 bases). V was cut by 6 bases and J by 7 bases, with 21 bases left in between. The CDR3 has 15 residues. Germline lookup yields CDR1 MDHEN and CDR2 SYDVKM. Here the CDR3 reads CASRGPRSVTIEAFF. In DNA form, the CDR3 reads TGTGCCAGCAGGGGACCCAGATCGGTTACCATTGAAGCTTTCTTT.

In its sample, this clonotype was seen a few times. The chain is built from TRBV29-1 and TRBJ2-2; 14 positions match TRBD2. CDR3 length equals 13 residues. Germline V gene data show CDR1 as SQVTM and CDR2 as ANQGSEA. V shed 7 bases, J shed 8 bases, and the junction held 3 bases outside the gene matches. The DNA for the CDR3 is TGCAGCGAAGGGACTAGCGGGAGTGGGGAGCTGTTTTTT. Translated, it gives CSEGTSGSGELFF.

In its sample, this clonotype was seen many times. V usage is TRBV12-3 or TRBV12-4 and J usage is TRBJ1-5, with D perhaps TRBD1 (6 bases). Trimming left V 6 bases short and J 11 bases short, with 17 bases between. This CDR3 is 13 amino acids long. The CDR3 DNA sequence: TGTGCCAGCAGCCGGGACACCTCTTGGACCCAGCATTTT. Translation: CASSRDTSWTQHF.

There are many counts of this clonotype. J is TRBJ1-2 and V is TRBV25-1; perhaps TRBD1 as D (5 bases). Trimming removed 6 bases at V and 7 bases at J, with 9 bases between. Looked up from germline, CDR1 is MGHDK and CDR2 is SYGVNS. CDR3 length equals 11 residues. The CDR3 nucleotides read TGTGCCAGCAGGCAGGGTCGTGGCTACACCTTC. Residues: CASRQGRGYTF.

The chain couples TRBV3-1 to TRBJ2-1, with D possibly being TRBD2 (6 bases). The V end was cut by 1 base, the J end by 2 bases, with 12 bases between. CDR1 and CDR2 (germline): LGHDT, YNNKEL (reference sequence). The CDR3 totals 16 residues. The CDR3 DNA follows: TGTGCCAGCAGCCAAGTCGGAGGGCTTGCCTACAATGAGCAGTTCTTC. This gives the protein CASSQVGGLAYNEQFF.

The chain employs TRBV27 and TRBJ1-5; 8 bases align to TRBD1. From germline, CDR1 is MNHEY and CDR2 SMNVEV (reference sequence). J lost 3 bases, V lost 5 bases, and 6 bases had no gene match. This CDR3 has 15 residues. The CDR3 nucleotides are TGTGCCAGCAGTGCCTGGACAGGGCACAATCAGCCCCAGCATTTT. It is translated as CASSAWTGHNQPQHF.

The J gene is TRBJ2-2, the V gene TRBV27; the D is unclear. The CDR3 loop spans 14 amino acids. The germline V gene encodes CDR1 MNHEY and CDR2 SMNVEV (reference sequence). Trimming left V 2 bases short and J 1 base short, with 5 bases between. The CDR3 loop reads CASSLNWNTGELFF. The CDR3 nucleotides read TGTGCCAGCAGTTTAAACTGGAACACCGGGGAGCTGTTTTTT.

This clonotype came up a few times. The chain has TRBV20-1 and TRBJ2-1; 12 bases fit TRBD1. CDR1 DFQATT and CDR2 SNEGSKA come from the germline V gene (reference sequence). With V trimmed by 5 bases and J by 3 bases, 20 bases remained unmatched. This CDR3 has 20 residues. CDR3 DNA sequence: TGCAGTGCTCAGAGACAATGGGGACAGGGGGCGAGGTGGGTCTACAATGAGCAGTTCTTC. Protein sequence: CSAQRQWGQGARWVYNEQFF.